This T cell receptor (beta chain) was documented in a study of Graves' ophthalmopathy and Graves' hyperthyroidism. This clonotype occurred a few times. No antigen is known for it. Study findings and constraints: In blood, most expanded thyroid clonotypes above 0.001 frequency were also detected. Separation of ophthalmopathy from stable hyperthyroidism was achieved by a 13-signature model, at 85% to 90% sensitivity and around 81% specificity.

The study excluded patients with other autoimmune diseases, uncontrolled infections, pregnancy or lactation. Clinical symptoms, serum thyroxine, TRAb, thyroid ultrasound and orbital computed tomography were relied on for diagnosis. RNA transcripts served as template for amplifying TCR beta CDR3 sequences. Investigators did first-round RT-PCR with HTBI primers, then second-round multiplex PCR. TCRdb processed the multiplex PCR reads anew with MiXCR; each CDR3 protein has one entry. Here the sample spans around 1,000,000 distinct CDR3 sequences, about 36% being singletons. The sample taken for sequencing was peripheral blood or thyroid tissue (not recorded which). The origin of this receptor is an adult man with Graves' hyperthyroidism.

DNA of the CDR3: TGTGCCAGCAGCCACAGGGCAACTAATGAAAAACTGTTTTTT. Residues: CASSHRATNEKLFF. The genes are TRBV12-3 or TRBV12-4 and TRBJ1-4; weak D call: TRBD1 (6 bases). V was cut by 6 bases and J by 0 bases, with 8 bases left in between. The CDR3 contains 14 residues.